The subject of this entry is one TCR beta chain. This clone's antigen is unknown. Qualities for individual bases were not recorded, and no much larger clone is one base off. The record originates from a study of beta chain features in type 1 diabetes listed by TCRdb under 2018. Broadly, across the study: Mean age, gender distribution, total cell number and subset yield were not different between patients and healthy donors. A total of some 100,000,000 sorted cells were examined across all samples, and a strong correlation was observed between cell number per subset and RNA yield. The study compared TCRB repertoires of sorted circulating CD4+ T cell subsets between recently diagnosed type 1 diabetes patients and matched healthy donors. Regulatory and stem cell-like memory subsets were obtained from only 8 patients and roughly 8 healthy donors, while naive and central memory subsets were obtained from all 30 or so donors.

Its CDR3 holds 16 amino acids, cysteine through phenylalanine. The retained sequence is limited to the CDR3, 48 bases, with the frame set at the first base. V and J are truncated by 4 bases and 9 bases respectively, leaving an intervening sequence of 22 bases. For CDR1 and CDR2, the germline V gene (reference sequence) lists SGHNT and YYREEE. Each donor gave one peripheral blood draw, around 100 mL on average, collected into heparinised tubes. A BD FACSAria II and a panel including CD45RO, CCR7, CD25, CD127, CD95 and CD27 were used to sort naive, central memory, regulatory and stem cell-like memory CD4+ T cells. Every sorted population had a purity above 95%. PBMCs were isolated immediately by Lymphoprep density gradient centrifugation and stained directly without culture. So that batch effects would be minimized, each experiment stained and sorted samples in pairs, pairing one healthy donor with one patient.

The entire amount of isolated RNA was reverse transcribed using the High Capacity cDNA Reverse Transcription Kit, so the sequenced TCRB transcripts were expressed ones. Deep immunoSEQ sequencing was applied to naive, central memory and regulatory T cell samples, giving an average of about 3.4 million total reads per sample. After sorted cells were lysed in RLT buffer, RNA was extracted with DNase-treated RNeasy Micro or Mini kits, with the choice depending on cell number. Each cell subset was processed on its own to prevent cross-contamination, while patient and healthy donor samples were processed together. Using the immunoSEQ multiplex PCR, TCRB sequences were amplified from cDNA into 87-bp fragments spanning the CDR3 region. The amplicons were sequenced using the Illumina HiSeq platform. In the source study's methods: Synthetic template baselines were used to correct PCR bias computationally, reads within Hamming distance 2 were collapsed together, and singletons that could not be merged were discarded. By aligning reads against IMGT, V, D and J genes, CDR3 length, and insertions or deletions at six rearrangement sites were assigned. Within each subset, clonotype counts were normalized to sorted cell number, and only after that were true diversity and Gini coefficients computed with the tcR R package. The overlap coefficient, calculated on TCRB nucleotide sequences, was used to measure repertoire sharing. Out-of-frame TCRB sequences from naive cells were analyzed as a proxy for the pre-selection repertoire. TCRdb retrieved this table from immuneACCESS and kept in-frame rearrangements only. Not all clones are present; in checked studies, unresolved V genes account for under half, and no reason is known for the remainder. The DNA was the basis for D and trimming; V, J and clone size are from that table. A total of around 240,000 clones appear in this sample, 16% of them only once. The ten largest account for 0.07% to 0.095% of the sample.

Broader findings and caveats from the paper: Patients with type 1 diabetes made fewer insertions and deleted more nucleotides at VDJ recombination sites, implying thymic rearrangement abnormalities. Because cDNA was sequenced instead of genomic DNA, highly expressing activated cells could be over-represented, though the groups showed no difference in activation or CD3 levels. Shorter templates might have been favored by PCR, but patient and control samples were amplified and corrected together, so both groups would have been affected equally by any skew. Type 1 diabetes patients showed a moderate but significant shortening of TCRB CDR3 length in all four CD4+ subsets. Only small numbers of individuals were included in the HLA sub-analyses, which left unresolved whether HLA type had any influence on TCRB rearrangement. Naive, central memory and regulatory TCRB repertoires appeared more similar among patients than among healthy donors.

The receptor comes from a man aged 25-45 years with type 1 diabetes. The chain couples TRBV5-4 to TRBJ2-2; the D gene is tentatively TRBD1 or TRBD2, each matching 5 bases. Sequenced: naive CD4+ T cells from blood. The sample's cell subset or site label, in plain terms: true naive CD4+ T cells. The CDR3 loop reads CASSRNLGPGSWELFF. In nucleotides, the sequence is TGTGCCAGCAGCCGGAACTTGGGACCGGGTAGCTGGGAGCTGTTTTTT.